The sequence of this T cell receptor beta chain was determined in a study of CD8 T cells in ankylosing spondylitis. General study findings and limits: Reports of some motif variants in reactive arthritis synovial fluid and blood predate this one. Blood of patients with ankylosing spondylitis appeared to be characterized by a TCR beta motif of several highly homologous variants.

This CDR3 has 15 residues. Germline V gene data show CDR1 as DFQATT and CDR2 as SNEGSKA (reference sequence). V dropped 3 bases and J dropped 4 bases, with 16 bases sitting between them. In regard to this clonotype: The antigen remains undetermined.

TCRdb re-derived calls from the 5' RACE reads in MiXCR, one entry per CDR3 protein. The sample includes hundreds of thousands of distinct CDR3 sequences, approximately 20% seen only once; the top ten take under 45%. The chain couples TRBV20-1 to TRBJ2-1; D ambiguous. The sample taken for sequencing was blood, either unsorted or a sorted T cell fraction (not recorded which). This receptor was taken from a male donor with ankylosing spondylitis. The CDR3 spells CSASGVVDAYNEQFF. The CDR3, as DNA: TGCAGTGCTAGTGGTGTGGTAGATGCATACAATGAGCAGTTCTTC.